This paragraph covers one T cell receptor (beta chain) sequence. These data originate in a study of blood T cell repertoires in COVID-19. Study information: Sites across the United States, Italy and Spain contributed samples from acute and convalescent COVID-19. From T cells, B-cell-depleted T cells, or PBMCs came the material, which was cDNA or gDNA.

Per the study methods: Estimation of nucleated cell counts was performed using reference gene primer amplification. Profiling relied on immunoSEQ multiplex PCR, and the TCRdb table lists in-frame clones only, not all of them. The DNA was the basis for D and trimming; V, J and clone size are from that table. Here the sample spans 200,000 to 300,000 clones, roughly four fifths being singletons. V was shortened by 4 bases and J by 1 base, with 8 bases between the two germline ends. Germline V CDR1 and CDR2: LGHDT, YNNKEL (reference sequence). This CDR3 has 14 amino acids. The sequenced material came from peripheral blood. The V call is TRBV3-1 (or the pseudogene TRBV3-2), the J call TRBJ1-3, with D possibly being TRBD1 (5 bases). The clonotype originates from a woman in her seventies with acute or convalescent COVID-19. The CDR3 here is CASSPRGSGNTIYF. The CDR3 DNA is TGTGCCAGCAGCCCTCGGGGGTCTGGAAACACCATATATTTT.